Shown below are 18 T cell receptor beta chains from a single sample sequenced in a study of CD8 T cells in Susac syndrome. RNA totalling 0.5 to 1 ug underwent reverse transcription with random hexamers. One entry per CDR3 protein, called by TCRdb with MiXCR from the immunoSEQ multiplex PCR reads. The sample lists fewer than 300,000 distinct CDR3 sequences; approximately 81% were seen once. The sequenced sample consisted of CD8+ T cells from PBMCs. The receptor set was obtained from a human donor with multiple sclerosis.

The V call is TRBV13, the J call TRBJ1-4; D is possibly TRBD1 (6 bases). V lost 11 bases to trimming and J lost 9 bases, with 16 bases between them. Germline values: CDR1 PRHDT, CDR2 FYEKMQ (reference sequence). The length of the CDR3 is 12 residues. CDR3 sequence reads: CASDSGGKKLFF. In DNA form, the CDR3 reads TGTGCCTCGGACAGTGGGGGGAAAAAACTGTTTTTT.

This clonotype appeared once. The CDR3 loop reads CAWSDPGLSYEQYF. CDR3 in DNA: TGTGCCTGGAGCGACCCCGGACTTTCCTACGAGCAGTACTTC. This chain connects TRBV30 to TRBJ2-7; the D gene is possibly TRBD2 (5 bases). This CDR3 is built from 14 residues. V lost 3 bases and J 1 base, leaving 13 bases between the germline ends. CDR1 and CDR2 (germline): GTSNPN, SVGIG (reference sequence).

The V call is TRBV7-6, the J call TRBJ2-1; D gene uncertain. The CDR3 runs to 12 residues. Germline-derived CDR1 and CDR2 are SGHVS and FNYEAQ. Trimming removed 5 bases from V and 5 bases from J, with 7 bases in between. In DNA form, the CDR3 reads TGTGCCAGCAGCCCAGGCCACAATGAGCAGTTCTTC. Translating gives CASSPGHNEQFF.

The CDR3 protein is CASSFQIPGLVLMYDEQFF. The CDR3 DNA reads as TGTGCCAGCAGTTTCCAGATTCCGGGACTAGTATTAATGTACGATGAGCAGTTCTTC. The chain employs TRBV27 and TRBJ2-1; 8 bases are a match to TRBD2. The V gene's germline CDR1 is MNHEY and CDR2 SMNVEV (reference sequence). This CDR3 spans 19 amino acids. V shed 3 bases, J shed 8 bases, and the junction held 21 bases outside the gene matches.

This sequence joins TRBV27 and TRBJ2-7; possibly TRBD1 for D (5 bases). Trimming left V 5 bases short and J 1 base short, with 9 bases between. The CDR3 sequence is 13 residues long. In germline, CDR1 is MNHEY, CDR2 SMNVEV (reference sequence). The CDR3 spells CASSPTASYEQYF. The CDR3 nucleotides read TGTGCCAGCAGTCCGACAGCGTCCTACGAGCAGTACTTC.

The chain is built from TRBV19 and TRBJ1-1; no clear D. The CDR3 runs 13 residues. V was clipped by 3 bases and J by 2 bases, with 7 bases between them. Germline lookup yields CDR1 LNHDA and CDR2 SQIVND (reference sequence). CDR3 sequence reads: CASSIFINTEAFF. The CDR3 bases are TGTGCCAGTAGTATCTTTATAAACACTGAAGCTTTCTTT. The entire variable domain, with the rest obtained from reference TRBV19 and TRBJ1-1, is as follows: DGGITQSPKYLFRKEGQNVTLSCEQNLNHDAMYWYRQDPGQGLRLIYYSQIVNDFQKGDIAEGYSVSREKKESFPLTVTSAQKNPTAFYLCASSIFINTEAFFGQGTRLTVV.

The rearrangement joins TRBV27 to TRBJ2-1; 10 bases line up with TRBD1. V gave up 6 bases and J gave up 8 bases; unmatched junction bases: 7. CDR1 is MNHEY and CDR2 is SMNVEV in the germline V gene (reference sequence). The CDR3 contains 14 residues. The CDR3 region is CASRPTGGADEQFF. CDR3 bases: TGTGCCAGCAGGCCGACAGGGGGCGCCGATGAGCAGTTCTTC.

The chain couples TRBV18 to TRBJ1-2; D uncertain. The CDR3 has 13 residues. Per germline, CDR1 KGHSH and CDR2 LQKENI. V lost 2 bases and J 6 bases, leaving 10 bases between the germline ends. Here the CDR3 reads CASSPSSGDGYTF. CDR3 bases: TGTGCCAGCTCACCATCCTCGGGTGATGGCTACACCTTC.

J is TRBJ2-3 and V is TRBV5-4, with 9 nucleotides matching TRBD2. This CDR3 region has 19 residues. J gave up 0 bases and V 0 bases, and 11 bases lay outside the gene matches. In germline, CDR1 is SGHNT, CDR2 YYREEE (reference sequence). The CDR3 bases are TGTGCCAGCAGCTTGGTCTCTAGCGGGGAGTGGTCGAGCACAGATACGCAGTATTTT. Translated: CASSLVSSGEWSSTDTQYF.

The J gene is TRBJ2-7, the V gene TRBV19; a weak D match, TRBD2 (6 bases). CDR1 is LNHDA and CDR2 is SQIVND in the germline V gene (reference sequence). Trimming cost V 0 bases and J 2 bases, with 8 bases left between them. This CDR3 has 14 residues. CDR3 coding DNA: TGTGCCAGTAGTATAGATTGGGGGGCCTACGAGCAGTACTTC. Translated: CASSIDWGAYEQYF.

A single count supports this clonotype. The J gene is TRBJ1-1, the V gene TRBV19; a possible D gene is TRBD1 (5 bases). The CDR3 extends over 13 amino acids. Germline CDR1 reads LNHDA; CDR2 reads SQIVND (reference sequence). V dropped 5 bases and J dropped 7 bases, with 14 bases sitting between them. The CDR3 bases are TGTGCCAGTAGTCCGCAGGGAGGAGGTGAAGCTTTCTTT. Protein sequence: CASSPQGGGEAFF.

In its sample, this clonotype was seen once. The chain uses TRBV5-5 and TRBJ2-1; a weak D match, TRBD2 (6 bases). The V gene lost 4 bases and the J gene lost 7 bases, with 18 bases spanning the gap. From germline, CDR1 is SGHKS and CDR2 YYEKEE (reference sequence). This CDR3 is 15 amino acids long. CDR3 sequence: CASSRDSQRLNEQFF. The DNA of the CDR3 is TGTGCCAGCAGCAGGGACTCCCAAAGGCTAAATGAGCAGTTCTTC.

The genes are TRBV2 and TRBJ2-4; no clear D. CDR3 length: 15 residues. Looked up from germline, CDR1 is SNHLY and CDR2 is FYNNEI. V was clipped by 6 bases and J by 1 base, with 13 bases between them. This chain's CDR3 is CASRRTGFAKNIQYF. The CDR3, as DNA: TGTGCCAGCAGGAGAACTGGTTTCGCCAAAAACATTCAGTACTTC.

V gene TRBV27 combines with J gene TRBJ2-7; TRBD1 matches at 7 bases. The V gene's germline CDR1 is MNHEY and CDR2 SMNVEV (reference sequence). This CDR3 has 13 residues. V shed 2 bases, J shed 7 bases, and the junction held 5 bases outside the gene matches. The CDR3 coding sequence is TGTGCCAGCAGTTTAATAGGGGGCGGTGAGCAGTACTTC. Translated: CASSLIGGGEQYF.

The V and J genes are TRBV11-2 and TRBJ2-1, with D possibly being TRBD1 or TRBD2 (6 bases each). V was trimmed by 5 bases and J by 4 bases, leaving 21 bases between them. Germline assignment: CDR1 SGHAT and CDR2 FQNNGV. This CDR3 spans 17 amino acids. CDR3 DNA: TGTGCCAGCAGCCCCCTACTAGCAGGGGAGAATTACAATGAGCAGTTCTTC. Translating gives CASSPLLAGENYNEQFF.

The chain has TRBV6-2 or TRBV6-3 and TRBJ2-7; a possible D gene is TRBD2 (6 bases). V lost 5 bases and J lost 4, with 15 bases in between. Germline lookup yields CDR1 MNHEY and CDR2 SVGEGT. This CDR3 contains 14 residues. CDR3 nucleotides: TGTGCCAGCAGTGCCTTGGGCGGGATATACGAGCAGTACTTC. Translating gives CASSALGGIYEQYF.

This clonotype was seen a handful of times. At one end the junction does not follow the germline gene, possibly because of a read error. The DNA of the CDR3 is TGTGCTAGCAGCTCCGACTTAGGAACGTCGGAGACCCAGTACTTC. Translation: CASSSDLGTSETQYF. This chain uses TRBV7-7 with TRBJ2-5; D uncertain. There are 15 residues in the CDR3. Germline V gives CDR1 SSHAT, CDR2 FNYEAQ (reference sequence).

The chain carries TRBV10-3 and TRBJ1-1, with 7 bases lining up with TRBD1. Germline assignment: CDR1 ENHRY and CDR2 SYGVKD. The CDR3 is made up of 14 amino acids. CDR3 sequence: CASGDSEGNTEAFF. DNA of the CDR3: TGTGCGAGCGGGGACAGCGAAGGGAACACTGAAGCTTTCTTT.